Following are 32 T cell receptor beta chains from one sample sequenced in a study of T cell responses to AZD1222 COVID-19 vaccine. Produced via immunoSEQ multiplex PCR; TCRdb's table is partial and in-frame only. The sample has 200,000 or so clones; about 92% are singletons. The starting material was peripheral blood, obtained on day 0 of MenACWY control vaccination. These receptors originate from an adult in good health.

This rearrangement joins TRBV30 to TRBJ1-1, with D maybe TRBD1 (6 bases). CDR1 is GTSNPN and CDR2 is SVGIG in the germline V gene (reference sequence). The CDR3 has 15 amino acids. Trimming took 4 bases from V and 3 from J, leaving 18 bases between them. The CDR3 nucleotides are TGTGCCTGGACCTTCCAACTCCCAGGGGACACTGAAGCTTTCTTT. It is translated as CAWTFQLPGDTEAFF. Filled out from reference TRBV30 and TRBJ1-1, the complete variable domain reads SQTIHQWPATLVQPVGSPLSLECTVEGTSNPNLYWYRQAAGRGLQLLFYSVGIGQISSEVPQNLSASRPQDRQFILSSKKLLLSDSGFYLCAWTFQLPGDTEAFFGQGTRLTVV.

V and J are TRBV4-1 and TRBJ1-1, with TRBD1 identical over 7 bases. The V gene end was trimmed by 1 base and the J gene end by 4 bases; junction bases not matched to a gene: 6. This CDR3 is built from 15 residues. The V gene's germline CDR1 is MGHRA and CDR2 YSYEKL. The CDR3 DNA reads TGCGCCAGCAGCCAAGGGCCGACAGGGCCCACTGAAGCTTTCTTT. Amino acids: CASSQGPTGPTEAFF.

The V gene is TRBV3-1 (or the pseudogene TRBV3-2), the J gene TRBJ2-2, with D perhaps TRBD1 or TRBD2 (5 bases each). Trimming pared 3 bases from V and 0 bases from J, leaving 14 bases between. The CDR3 runs 17 residues. The V gene's germline CDR1 is LGHDT and CDR2 YNNKEL (reference sequence). CDR3 loop: CASSHTGTEANTGELFF. The CDR3 coding sequence is TGTGCCAGCAGCCACACCGGGACCGAAGCGAACACCGGGGAGCTGTTTTTT.

The chain is built from TRBV30 and TRBJ1-5; D remains unclear. Germline V gives CDR1 GTSNPN, CDR2 SVGIG (reference sequence). The CDR3 is made up of 15 amino acids. Trimming cost V 3 bases and J 4 bases, with 16 bases left between them. CDR3 nucleotides: TGTGCCTGGAGGGCATCATTGGGGAAAAATCAGCCCCAGCATTTT. It specifies CAWRASLGKNQPQHF.

The chain couples TRBV20-1 to TRBJ2-1; no clear D gene. V was cut by 6 bases and J by 6 bases, with 9 bases left in between. The CDR3 totals 11 residues. Germline CDR1 DFQATT, CDR2 SNEGSKA (reference sequence). For the CDR3, the DNA is TGCAGTGCCCCTCGGGCCAATGAGCAGTTCTTC. Its translation: CSAPRANEQFF.

This clone came up once. V is TRBV7-3 and J is TRBJ1-1, with D unclear. The CDR3 length is 14 residues. Germline V gives CDR1 SGHTA, CDR2 FQGTGA. V was pared by 0 bases and J by 7 bases, with 12 bases between. The DNA for the CDR3 is TGTGCCAGCAGCTTAACTCCGGGTGTGGGTGAAGCTTTCTTT. Translating gives CASSLTPGVGEAFF. The full variable domain, its missing parts supplied by reference TRBV7-3 and TRBJ1-1, is GAGVSQTPSNKVTEKGKYVELRCDPISGHTALYWYRQSLGQGPEFLIYFQGTGAADDSGLPNDRFFAVRPEGSVSTLKIQRTERGDSAVYLCASSLTPGVGEAFFGQGTRLTVV.

V and J are TRBV5-1 and TRBJ1-4, with D unclear. The V gene's germline CDR1 is SGHRS and CDR2 YFSETQ. The CDR3 runs 15 residues. The germline V and J ends were trimmed by 1 base and 0 bases, with 7 bases remaining between them. In DNA form, the CDR3 reads TGCGCCAGCAGCTTGTTTGAAGCAACTAATGAAAAACTGTTTTTT. Amino acid sequence: CASSLFEATNEKLFF. The complete variable domain, with remaining parts taken from reference TRBV5-1 and TRBJ1-4, reads KAGVTQTPRYLIKTRGQQVTLSCSPISGHRSVSWYQQTPGQGLQFLFEYFSETQRNKGNFPGRFSGRQFSNSRSEMNVSTLELGDSALYLCASSLFEATNEKLFFGSGTQLSVL.

V usage is TRBV7-6 and J usage is TRBJ2-1; D is undetermined. V dropped 2 bases and J dropped 9 bases, with 5 bases sitting between them. The CDR3 runs 11 residues. Germline CDR1 is SGHVS and CDR2 is FNYEAQ. The CDR3 bases are TGTGCCAGCAGCTTAATGAGTGAGCAGTTCTTC. This codes for CASSLMSEQFF.

A note on this clone: Other DNA sequences from this sample encode an identical CDR3 as well. This chain links TRBV12-3 or TRBV12-4 with TRBJ1-2; D uncertain. The germline V and J ends were trimmed by 3 bases and 8 bases, with 7 bases remaining between them. The CDR3 is made up of 11 amino acids. CDR3 sequence (DNA): TGTGCCAGCAGTTTGGGAGGGGGCTACACCTTC. As protein: CASSLGGGYTF.

In its sample, this clone was seen once. The chain uses TRBV7-8 and TRBJ1-5, with TRBD1 matching over 11 bases. Looked up from germline, CDR1 is SGHVS and CDR2 is FQNEAQ. The V segment lost 2 bases and the J segment 4 bases; nucleotides outside the gene matches: 4. The CDR3 sequence is 16 residues long. CDR3 sequence reads: CASSLRDRGENQPQHF. DNA of the CDR3: TGTGCCAGCAGCTTACGGGACAGGGGGGAAAATCAGCCCCAGCATTTT.

The gene calls are TRBV2 and TRBJ1-2; D is unclear. Trimming pared 7 bases from V and 6 bases from J, leaving 21 bases between. CDR1 is SNHLY, CDR2 FYNNEI, per germline. This CDR3 comprises 15 residues. CDR3 amino acids: CASNVGTTYLNGYTF. DNA for the CDR3: TGTGCCAGCAATGTGGGTACGACCTACTTAAATGGCTACACCTTC.

The chain recombines TRBV7-3 with TRBJ2-5; possibly TRBD2 for D (7 bases). The germline CDR1 and CDR2 sequences are SGHTA and FQGTGA. CDR3 size: 17 residues. Trimming removed 8 bases at V and 1 base at J, with 23 bases between. The CDR3 DNA is TGTGCCAGCGCCCTGATCGGGGGGCCGAGGCTCCAAGAGACCCAGTACTTC. Translation gives CASALIGGPRLQETQYF.

The chain links TRBV5-6 to TRBJ1-1, with D unclear. This CDR3 region has 12 residues. Germline assignment: CDR1 SGHDT and CDR2 YYEEEE. V was cut by 2 bases and J by 7 bases, with 9 bases left in between. The CDR3 bases are TGTGCCAGCAGCTTTGAACTTTATGAAGCTTTCTTT. Translating it yields CASSFELYEAFF.

This clone was counted only a few times. The rearrangement links TRBV28 to TRBJ1-6, with no clear D. The CDR3 has 16 amino acids. The V end was cut by 7 bases, the J end by 0 bases, with 13 bases between. Germline V gives CDR1 MDHEN, CDR2 SYDVKM. The CDR3 nucleotides read TGTGCCAGCAAGAGGGCAGTGGGCTCCTATAATTCACCCCTCCACTTT. Protein: CASKRAVGSYNSPLHF.

The chain couples TRBV18 to TRBJ2-1, with TRBD2 matching 9 bases. Germline V CDR1 and CDR2: KGHSH, LQKENI. The CDR3 has 15 amino acids. V trimming: 3 bases; J trimming: 0 bases; junction bases outside the gene matches: 0. The CDR3 nucleotides are TGTGCCAGCTCACCTAGCGGGGGCTCCTACAATGAGCAGTTCTTC. Its translation is CASSPSGGSYNEQFF.

The genes are TRBV21-1 and TRBJ1-5; the tabulated D call, TRBD1, remains unverified against the DNA. TRBV21-1 is a recognized pseudogene. The CDR3 extends over 19 amino acids. This CDR3 is CASSKGRPNTGIGNQPQHF. As DNA, the CDR3 is TGTGCCAGCAGCAAAGGCCGCCCTAATACAGGGATTGGGAATCAGCCCCAGCATTTT.

This clone was detected once. The chain carries TRBV7-5 and TRBJ1-1. TRBV7-5 is labeled a pseudogene. CDR3 length: 15 amino acids. CDR3 DNA: TGTGCCAGAAGCTTAGAAGAGGATAGGATCACTGAAGCTTTCTTT. Protein: CARSLEEDRITEAFF.

V usage is TRBV12-5 and J usage is TRBJ2-1; the D is unclear. V shed 1 base and J shed 2 bases, with 3 bases lying between them. CDR3 size: 13 residues. CDR1 and CDR2 from the germline V gene are LGHNT and FRNRAP. The CDR3 sequence is CASGLGTYNEQFF. CDR3 nucleotides: TGTGCTAGTGGTTTGGGCACCTACAATGAGCAGTTCTTC.

J is TRBJ2-7 and V is TRBV5-1; TRBD1 or TRBD2 may be the D gene (5 bases each). The CDR3 is made up of 18 amino acids. CDR1 is SGHRS and CDR2 is YFSETQ in the germline V gene. V lost 2 bases and J lost 2, with 23 bases in between. Here the CDR3 DNA reads TGCGCCAGCAGCTTCGGCCCCCCTTCCGGGACCTTTGCCTACGAGCAGTACTTC. Translated, it gives CASSFGPPSGTFAYEQYF. Full variable domain (outside the CDR3, taken from reference TRBV5-1 and TRBJ2-7): KAGVTQTPRYLIKTRGQQVTLSCSPISGHRSVSWYQQTPGQGLQFLFEYFSETQRNKGNFPGRFSGRQFSNSRSEMNVSTLELGDSALYLCASSFGPPSGTFAYEQYFGPGTRLTVT.

The V and J genes are TRBV7-9 and TRBJ2-3; a weak D match, TRBD2 (7 bases). Trimming cost V 5 bases and J 0 bases, with 15 bases left between them. Germline V gives CDR1 SEHNR, CDR2 FQNEAQ (reference sequence). The CDR3 is made up of 16 amino acids. CDR3 sequence reads: CASSLPGGRSTDTQYF. In nucleotides, the CDR3 is TGTGCCAGCAGCCTTCCCGGGGGGCGTAGCACAGATACGCAGTATTTT.

The genes are TRBV3-1 (or the pseudogene TRBV3-2) and TRBJ1-2; 10 positions match TRBD1. CDR3 size: 14 residues. Unmatched junction bases numbered 5, after V lost 2 bases and J lost 8 bases. The germline gives CDR1 LGHDT, CDR2 YNNKEL (reference sequence). The CDR3 loop reads CASSQPRTGGGYTF. The CDR3 nucleotides are TGTGCCAGCAGCCAACCGAGGACAGGGGGAGGCTACACCTTC.

The rearrangement joins TRBV3-1 (or the pseudogene TRBV3-2) to TRBJ2-7; D is ambiguous. The CDR3 extends over 12 amino acids. The germline V gene has CDR1 LGHDT and CDR2 YNNKEL (reference sequence). The V and J ends lost 2 bases and 5 bases respectively, with 7 bases between them. CDR3 bases: TGTGCCAGCAGCCAATTAGGGAACGAGCAGTACTTC. Translating it yields CASSQLGNEQYF.

Comments on this clone: At the DNA level, this CDR3 is encoded by other sequences in the same sample as well. This sequence joins TRBV9 and TRBJ1-6; D possibly corresponds to TRBD1 (5 bases). The CDR3 contains 14 residues. Looked up from germline, CDR1 is SGDLS and CDR2 is YYNGEE. The V gene lost 3 bases and the J gene lost 13 bases, with 17 bases spanning the gap. The CDR3 DNA reads as TGTGCCAGCAGCGCCGGGCAGGGTCGTTTCCCCCTCCACTTT. It encodes CASSAGQGRFPLHF.

This clone was seen only a few times. The V call is TRBV3-1 (or the pseudogene TRBV3-2), the J call TRBJ2-7; 11 bases match TRBD2. Looked up from germline, CDR1 is LGHDT and CDR2 is YNNKEL (reference sequence). This CDR3 spans 15 amino acids. The V gene end was trimmed by 3 bases and the J gene end by 3 bases; junction bases not matched to a gene: 4. This CDR3 is CASSHTGLAGYEQYF. CDR3 DNA: TGTGCCAGCAGCCACACCGGACTAGCGGGCTACGAGCAGTACTTC.

This rearrangement joins TRBV12-3 or TRBV12-4 to TRBJ1-2, with a tentative D call TRBD1 (5 bases). Trimming pared 8 bases from V and 5 bases from J, leaving 12 bases between. This CDR3 has 12 residues. In DNA, the CDR3 is TGTGCCAGCGGGGGGGTTGGTTATGGCTACACCTTC. Residues: CASGGVGYGYTF.

In its sample, this clone was seen once. The rearrangement uses TRBV18 and TRBJ1-2; D unresolved. V shed 2 bases and J shed 0 bases, with 10 bases lying between them. The CDR3 length is 15 residues. Per the germline V gene, CDR1 is KGHSH and CDR2 is LQKENI. The CDR3 sequence is CASSPGAGSNYGYTF. CDR3 bases: TGTGCCAGCTCACCAGGTGCGGGATCTAACTATGGCTACACCTTC. The variable domain in full, completed from reference TRBV18 and TRBJ1-2, reads NAGVMQNPRHLVRRRGQEARLRCSPMKGHSHVYWYRQLPEEGLKFMVYLQKENIIDESGMPKERFSAEFPKEGPSILRIQQVVRGDSAAYFCASSPGAGSNYGYTFGSGTRLTVV.

This rearrangement joins TRBV6-1 to TRBJ2-3; D gene ambiguous. The ends were cut back, 1 base at V and 9 bases at J, with 11 bases in the middle. This CDR3 spans 13 amino acids. Germline CDR1 reads MNHNS; CDR2 reads SASEGT. CDR3 sequence (DNA): TGTGCCAGCAGTGAAGGGTTGAAGCAGACGCAGTATTTT. Residues: CASSEGLKQTQYF.

The chain links TRBV5-1 to TRBJ2-7, with a weak D call TRBD1 (5 bases). Germline loops: CDR1 SGHRS, CDR2 YFSETQ. This CDR3 has 12 residues. Trimming cost V 0 bases and J 6 bases, with 7 bases left between them. The CDR3 nucleotides read TGCGCCAGCAGCTTGGTTCAGGGCGAGCAGTACTTC. Translated: CASSLVQGEQYF.

This chain's CDR3 is CASSLDNTGELFF. DNA of the CDR3: TGTGCCAGCAGCCTAGATAACACCGGGGAGCTGTTTTTT. This chain links TRBV7-2 with TRBJ2-2; unclear D gene. Germline values: CDR1 SGHTA, CDR2 FQGNSA. The CDR3 has 13 residues. V was cut by 5 bases and J by 2 bases, with 6 bases left in between.

The V gene is TRBV2, the J gene TRBJ1-1; D ambiguous. Trimming shortened V by 7 bases and J by 0 bases, and 12 bases separated the two germline ends. Looked up from germline, CDR1 is SNHLY and CDR2 is FYNNEI. The length of the CDR3 is 14 residues. Here the CDR3 DNA reads TGTGCCAGCATGAGGGCCTTATTGAACACTGAAGCTTTCTTT. Residues: CASMRALLNTEAFF.

V and J are TRBV6-5 and TRBJ2-1; D may be TRBD1 (6 bases). The CDR3 has 12 residues. Trimming pared 2 bases from V and 15 bases from J, leaving 14 bases between. Looked up from germline, CDR1 is MNHEY and CDR2 is SVGAGI. CDR3 nucleotide sequence: TGTGCCAGCAGTTACCAGGGACAAATAACGTTCTTC. Translating it yields CASSYQGQITFF.

V gene TRBV27 combines with J gene TRBJ1-6; TRBD1 aligns across 8 bases. Germline V gene data show CDR1 as MNHEY and CDR2 as SMNVEV (reference sequence). Trimming removed 4 bases from V and 8 bases from J; junction bases left unmatched: 7. The CDR3 extends over 15 amino acids. CDR3 DNA sequence: TGTGCCAGCAGTTCTCGACAGGGGCGCTATTCACCCCTCCACTTT. It encodes CASSSRQGRYSPLHF.